The 9 T cell receptor beta chains reported below all come from one sample, sequenced in a study of T cells in Graves' hyperthyroidism and ophthalmopathy. The CDR3 regions of TCR beta were amplified from RNA transcripts. The HTBI primer set served for first-round RT-PCR of the TCR CDR3. TCRdb used MiXCR to reprocess the multiplex PCR reads, holding one entry per CDR3 protein. The table shows 550,000 to 650,000 distinct CDR3 sequences, with about 14% occurring only once. Material for sequencing was blood. All receptors come from a woman aged 40 to 50 with Graves' hyperthyroidism.

This clonotype was observed many times. The V and J genes are TRBV2 and TRBJ2-5; D may be TRBD1 (5 bases). The ends were cut back, 4 bases at V and 5 bases at J, with 23 bases in the middle. In germline, CDR1 is SNHLY, CDR2 FYNNEI. The CDR3 runs to 17 residues. The CDR3 loop is CASSVQELSNYRETQYF. For the CDR3, the DNA is TGTGCCAGCAGTGTCCAGGAGCTATCGAATTACAGGGAGACCCAGTACTTC.

This clonotype has a count of ten or more. V is TRBV5-1 and J is TRBJ2-3; TRBD2 matches 9 bases. Germline CDR1 SGHRS, CDR2 YFSETQ. The length of the CDR3 is 15 residues. With 3 bases clipped from V and 4 bases from J, the junction kept 6 bases outside the gene matches. The CDR3 nucleotides read TGCGCCAGCAGCTCAGGCGGGAGGGCCCCAGATACGCAGTATTTT. Amino acid sequence: CASSSGGRAPDTQYF.

At least ten counts were recorded for this clonotype. The V gene is TRBV28, the J gene TRBJ1-5; maybe TRBD1 (5 bases). V was clipped by 7 bases and J by 2 bases, with 15 bases between them. The CDR3 contains 15 residues. Germline V lookup: CDR1 MDHEN, CDR2 SYDVKM. The CDR3 DNA is TGTGCCAGCACCCCTACGTGGGGCGGCAATCAGCCCCAGCATTTT. This sequence encodes CASTPTWGGNQPQHF. Together with reference TRBV28 and TRBJ1-5, the CDR3 gives the full variable domain: DVKVTQSSRYLVKRTGEKVFLECVQDMDHENMFWYRQDPGLGLRLIYFSYDVKMKEKGDIPEGYSVSREKKERFSLILESASTNQTSMYLCASTPTWGGNQPQHFGDGTRLSIL.

This clonotype was recorded once. The chain combines TRBV2 with TRBJ1-5; TRBD1 matches at 9 bases. Germline V gives CDR1 SNHLY, CDR2 FYNNEI. Trimming took 3 bases from V and 7 from J; bases not matched to a gene: 16. CDR3 length: 18 residues. The CDR3 DNA reads as TGTGCCAGCAGTGATGGGACAGGGAGTCGGATATCATTCCAGCCCCAGCATTTT. It specifies CASSDGTGSRISFQPQHF.

The chain combines TRBV19 with TRBJ2-2; TRBD1 agrees at 8 bases. The CDR3 totals 15 residues. V lost 9 bases to trimming and J lost 3 bases; unmatched junction nucleotides: 9. The V gene's germline CDR1 is LNHDA and CDR2 SQIVND (reference sequence). In DNA form, the CDR3 reads TGTGCCAGCCGAAGGGGGACAGGTTACACCGGGGAGCTGTTTTTT. This translates into CASRRGTGYTGELFF.

This clonotype was detected ten times or more. The J gene is TRBJ1-1, the V gene TRBV18; 8 bases align to TRBD1. V lost 1 base and J lost 0; bases outside the gene matches: 4. The CDR3 contains 16 residues. CDR1 is KGHSH, CDR2 LQKENI, per germline. The CDR3 reads CASSPQDRVMNTEAFF. CDR3 sequence (DNA): TGTGCCAGCTCACCACAGGACAGGGTTATGAACACTGAAGCTTTCTTT.

V is TRBV4-1 and J is TRBJ2-5; maybe TRBD1 (7 bases). Trimming cost V 0 bases and J 1 base, with 9 bases left between them. CDR3 length: 15 amino acids. Germline assignment: CDR1 MGHRA and CDR2 YSYEKL. CDR3 nucleotides: TGCGCCAGCAGCCAAGAGGAGGGGGCCCAAGAGACCCAGTACTTC. It translates to CASSQEEGAQETQYF.

This clonotype has at least ten counts. The rearrangement joins TRBV27 to TRBJ2-4; 10 positions agree with TRBD2. The CDR3 extends over 14 amino acids. Germline assignment: CDR1 MNHEY and CDR2 SMNVEV (reference sequence). Losses at the gene ends were 5 bases for V and 7 bases for J; bases not matched to a gene: 5. The DNA of the CDR3 is TGTGCCAGCAGTGCAAGCGGGAGGGCGAACATTCAGTACTTC. Its protein product is CASSASGRANIQYF.

The genes are TRBV9 and TRBJ2-3; D might be TRBD1 or TRBD2, each matching 5 bases. This CDR3 contains 13 residues. The germline V gene has CDR1 SGDLS and CDR2 YYNGEE. V was cut by 0 bases and J by 8 bases, with 10 bases left in between. This CDR3 reads CASSVEEGRTQYF. In DNA form, the CDR3 reads TGTGCCAGCAGCGTAGAAGAGGGGCGTACGCAGTATTTT.